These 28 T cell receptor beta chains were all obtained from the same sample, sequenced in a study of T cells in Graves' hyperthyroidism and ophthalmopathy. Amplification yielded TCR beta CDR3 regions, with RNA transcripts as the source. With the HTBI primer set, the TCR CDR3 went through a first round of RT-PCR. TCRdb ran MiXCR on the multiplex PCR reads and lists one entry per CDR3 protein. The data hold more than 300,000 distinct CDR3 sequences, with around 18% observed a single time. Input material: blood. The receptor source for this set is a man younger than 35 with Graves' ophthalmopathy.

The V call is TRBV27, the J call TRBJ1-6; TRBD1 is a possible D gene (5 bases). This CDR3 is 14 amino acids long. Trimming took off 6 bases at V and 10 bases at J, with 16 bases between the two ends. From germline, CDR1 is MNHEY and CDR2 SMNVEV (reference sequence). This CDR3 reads CASSLAGGISPLHF. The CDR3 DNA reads TGTGCCAGCAGCCTCGCGGGGGGGATATCACCCCTCCACTTT.

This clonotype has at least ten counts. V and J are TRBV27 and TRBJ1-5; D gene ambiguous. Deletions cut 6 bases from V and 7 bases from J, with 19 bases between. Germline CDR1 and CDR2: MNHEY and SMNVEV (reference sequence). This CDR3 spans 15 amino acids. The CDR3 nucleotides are TGTGCCAGCAGCGAGGCCGGGAGGGTAGGACAGCCCCAGCATTTT. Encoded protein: CASSEAGRVGQPQHF.

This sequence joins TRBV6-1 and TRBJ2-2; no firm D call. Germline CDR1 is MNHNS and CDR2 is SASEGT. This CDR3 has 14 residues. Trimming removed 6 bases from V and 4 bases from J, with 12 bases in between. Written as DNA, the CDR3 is TGTGCCAGCAGCCTCAGACCGGGCACCGGGGAGCTGTTTTTT. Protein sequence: CASSLRPGTGELFF.

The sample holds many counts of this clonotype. The DNA of the CDR3 is TGTGCCAGCAGTCCCCGGACAGGGCCCTACGAGCAGTACTTC. This codes for CASSPRTGPYEQYF. The gene calls are TRBV6-1 and TRBJ2-7, with TRBD1 identical over 8 bases. The trim removed 5 bases at V and 2 bases at J, leaving 5 bases unmatched. CDR1 is MNHNS, CDR2 SASEGT, per germline. The CDR3 contains 14 residues.

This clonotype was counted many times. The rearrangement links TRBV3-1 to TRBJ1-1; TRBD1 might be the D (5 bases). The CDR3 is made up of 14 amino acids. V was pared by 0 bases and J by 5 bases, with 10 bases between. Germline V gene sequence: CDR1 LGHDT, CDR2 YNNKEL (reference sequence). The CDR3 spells CASSQDRWGTEAFF. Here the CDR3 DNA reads TGTGCCAGCAGCCAAGACCGTTGGGGGACTGAAGCTTTCTTT. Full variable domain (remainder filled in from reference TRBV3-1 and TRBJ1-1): DTAVSQTPKYLVTQMGNDKSIKCEQNLGHDTMYWYKQDSKKFLKIMFSYNNKELIINETVPNRFSPKSPDKAHLNLHINSLELGDSAVYFCASSQDRWGTEAFFGQGTRLTVV.

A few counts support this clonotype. CDR3 amino acids: CSVEGDWAETQYF. The DNA of the CDR3 is TGCAGCGTGGAGGGAGACTGGGCGGAGACCCAGTACTTC. This chain connects TRBV29-1 to TRBJ2-5; maybe TRBD2 (6 bases). V dropped 6 bases and J dropped 5 bases, with 16 bases sitting between them. Germline CDR1 is SQVTM and CDR2 is ANQGSEA. CDR3 length: 13 amino acids. The entire variable domain, with the rest obtained from reference TRBV29-1 and TRBJ2-5, is as follows: SAVISQKPSRDICQRGTSLTIQCQVDSQVTMMFWYRQQPGQSLTLIATANQGSEATYESGFVIDKFPISRPNLTFSTLTVSNMSPEDSSIYLCSVEGDWAETQYFGPGTRLLVL.

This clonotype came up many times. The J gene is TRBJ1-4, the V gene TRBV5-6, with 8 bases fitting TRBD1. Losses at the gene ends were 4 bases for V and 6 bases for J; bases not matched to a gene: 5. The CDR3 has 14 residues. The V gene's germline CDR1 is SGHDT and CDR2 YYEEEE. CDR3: CASSPGGWDEKLFF. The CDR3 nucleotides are TGTGCCAGCAGCCCAGGGGGCTGGGATGAAAAACTGTTTTTT.

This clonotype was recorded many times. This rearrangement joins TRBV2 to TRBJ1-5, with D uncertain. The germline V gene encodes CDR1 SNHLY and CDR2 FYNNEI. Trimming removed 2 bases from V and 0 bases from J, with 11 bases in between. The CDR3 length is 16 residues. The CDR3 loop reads CASSEYPVYSNQPQHF. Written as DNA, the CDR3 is TGTGCCAGCAGTGAATATCCGGTGTATAGCAATCAGCCCCAGCATTTT.

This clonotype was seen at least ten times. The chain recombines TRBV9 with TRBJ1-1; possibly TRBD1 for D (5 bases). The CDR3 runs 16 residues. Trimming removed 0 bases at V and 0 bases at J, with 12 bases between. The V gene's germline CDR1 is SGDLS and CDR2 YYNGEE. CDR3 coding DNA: TGTGCCAGCAGCGTAGGAGCAGGGAATTTGAACACTGAAGCTTTCTTT. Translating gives CASSVGAGNLNTEAFF.

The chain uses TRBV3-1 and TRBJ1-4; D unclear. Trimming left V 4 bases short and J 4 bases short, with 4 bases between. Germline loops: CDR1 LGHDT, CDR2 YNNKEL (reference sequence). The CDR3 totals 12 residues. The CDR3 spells CASSPLNEKLFF. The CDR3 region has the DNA TGTGCCAGCAGCCCTCTTAATGAAAAACTGTTTTTT.

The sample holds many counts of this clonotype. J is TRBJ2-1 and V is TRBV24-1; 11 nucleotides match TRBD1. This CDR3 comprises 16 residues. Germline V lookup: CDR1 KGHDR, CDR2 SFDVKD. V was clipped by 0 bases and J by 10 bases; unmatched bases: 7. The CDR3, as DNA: TGTGCCACCAGTGATTTGGAGGGACAGGGGGTCCGGGAGCAGTTCTTC. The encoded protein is CATSDLEGQGVREQFF.

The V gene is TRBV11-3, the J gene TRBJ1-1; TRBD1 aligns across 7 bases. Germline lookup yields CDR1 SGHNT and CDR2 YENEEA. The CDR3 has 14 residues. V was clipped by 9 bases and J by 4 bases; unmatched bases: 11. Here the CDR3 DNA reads TGTGCCAGTAGTGCCCTGGACAGGCCCACTGAAGCTTTCTTT. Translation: CASSALDRPTEAFF. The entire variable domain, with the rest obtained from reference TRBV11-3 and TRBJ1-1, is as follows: EAGVVQSPRYKIIEKKQPVAFWCNPISGHNTLYWYLQNLGQGPELLIRYENEEAVDDSQLPKDRFSAERLKGVDSTLKIQPAELGDSAVYLCASSALDRPTEAFFGQGTRLTVV.

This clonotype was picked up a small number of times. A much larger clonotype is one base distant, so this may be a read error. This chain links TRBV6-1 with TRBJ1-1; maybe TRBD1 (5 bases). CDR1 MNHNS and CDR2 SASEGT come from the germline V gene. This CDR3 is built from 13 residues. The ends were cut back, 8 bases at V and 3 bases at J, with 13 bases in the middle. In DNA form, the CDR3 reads TGTGCCAGCCGGTTGACAGCGGACACTGAAGCTTTCTTT. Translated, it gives CASRLTADTEAFF.

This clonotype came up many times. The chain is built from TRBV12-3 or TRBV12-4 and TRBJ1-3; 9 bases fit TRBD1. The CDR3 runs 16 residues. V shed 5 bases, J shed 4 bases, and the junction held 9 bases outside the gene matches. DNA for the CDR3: TGTGCCAGCAGTCCGTCACAGGGGGCGGCGGGAAACACCATATATTTT. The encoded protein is CASSPSQGAAGNTIYF.

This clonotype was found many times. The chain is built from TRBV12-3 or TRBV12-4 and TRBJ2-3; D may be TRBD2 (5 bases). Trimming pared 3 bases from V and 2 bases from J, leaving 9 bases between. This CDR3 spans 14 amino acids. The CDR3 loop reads CASSFSSSTDTQYF. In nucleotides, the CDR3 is TGTGCCAGCAGTTTCTCTAGCTCCACAGATACGCAGTATTTT.

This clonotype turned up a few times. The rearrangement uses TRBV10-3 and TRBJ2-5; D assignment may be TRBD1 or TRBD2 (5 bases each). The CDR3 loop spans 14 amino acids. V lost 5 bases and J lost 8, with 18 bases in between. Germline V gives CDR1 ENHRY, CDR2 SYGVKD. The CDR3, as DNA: TGTGCCATCAGTCCGGGACGCCTTGTTAGTACCCAGTACTTC. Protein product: CAISPGRLVSTQYF.

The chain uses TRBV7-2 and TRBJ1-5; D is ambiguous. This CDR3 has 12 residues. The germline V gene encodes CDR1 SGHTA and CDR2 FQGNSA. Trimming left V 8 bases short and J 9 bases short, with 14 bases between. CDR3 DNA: TGTGCCAGCGTGACCAATGAGGGGCCCCAGCATTTT. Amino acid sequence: CASVTNEGPQHF.

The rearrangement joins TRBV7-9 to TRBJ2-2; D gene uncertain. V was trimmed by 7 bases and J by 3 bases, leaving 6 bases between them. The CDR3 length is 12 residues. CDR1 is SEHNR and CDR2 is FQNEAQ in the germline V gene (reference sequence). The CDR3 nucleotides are TGTGCCAGCACCCGGGACACCGGGGAGCTGTTTTTT. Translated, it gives CASTRDTGELFF.

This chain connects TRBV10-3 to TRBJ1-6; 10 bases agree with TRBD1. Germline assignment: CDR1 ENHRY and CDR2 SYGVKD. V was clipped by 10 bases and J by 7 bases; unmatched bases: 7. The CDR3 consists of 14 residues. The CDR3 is CATRGQGRNSPLHF. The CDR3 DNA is TGTGCCACCAGGGGACAGGGGAGGAATTCACCCCTCCACTTT.

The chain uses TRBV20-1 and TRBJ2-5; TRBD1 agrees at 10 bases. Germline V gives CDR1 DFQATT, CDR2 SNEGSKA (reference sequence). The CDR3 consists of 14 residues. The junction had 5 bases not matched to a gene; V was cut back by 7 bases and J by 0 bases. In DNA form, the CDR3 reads TGCAGTGAGACCGGACAGGGGGACCAAGAGACCCAGTACTTC. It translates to CSETGQGDQETQYF.

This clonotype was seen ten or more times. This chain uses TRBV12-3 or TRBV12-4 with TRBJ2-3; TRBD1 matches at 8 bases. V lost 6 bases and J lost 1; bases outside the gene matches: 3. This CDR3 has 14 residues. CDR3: CASRQGVGTDTQYF. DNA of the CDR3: TGTGCCAGCAGACAGGGGGTCGGCACAGATACGCAGTATTTT.

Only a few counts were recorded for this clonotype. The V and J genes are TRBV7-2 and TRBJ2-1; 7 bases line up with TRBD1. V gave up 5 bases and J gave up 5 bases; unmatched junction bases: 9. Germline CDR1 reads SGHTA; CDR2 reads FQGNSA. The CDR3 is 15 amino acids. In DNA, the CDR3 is TGTGCCAGCAGCAGCCGGCGAGGGGGCCACAATGAGCAGTTCTTC. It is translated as CASSSRRGGHNEQFF.

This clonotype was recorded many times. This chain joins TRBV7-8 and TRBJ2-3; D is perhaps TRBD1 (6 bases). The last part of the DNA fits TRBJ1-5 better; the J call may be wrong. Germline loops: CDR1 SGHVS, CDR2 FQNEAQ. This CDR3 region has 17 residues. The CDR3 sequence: CASSFWTSGGARDTQHF. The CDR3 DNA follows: TGTGCCAGCAGCTTCTGGACTAGCGGGGGGGCAAGAGATACGCAGCATTTT.

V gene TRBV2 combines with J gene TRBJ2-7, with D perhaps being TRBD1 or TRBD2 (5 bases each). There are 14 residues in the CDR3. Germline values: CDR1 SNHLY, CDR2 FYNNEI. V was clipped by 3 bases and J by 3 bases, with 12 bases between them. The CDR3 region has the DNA TGTGCCAGCAGTGAGGACACCCGGGGCTACGAGCAGTACTTC. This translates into CASSEDTRGYEQYF. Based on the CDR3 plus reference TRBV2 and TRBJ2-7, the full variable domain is EPEVTQTPSHQVTQMGQEVILRCVPISNHLYFYWYRQILGQKVEFLVSFYNNEISEKSEIFDDQFSVERPDGSNFTLKIRSTKLEDSAMYFCASSEDTRGYEQYFGPGTRLTVT.

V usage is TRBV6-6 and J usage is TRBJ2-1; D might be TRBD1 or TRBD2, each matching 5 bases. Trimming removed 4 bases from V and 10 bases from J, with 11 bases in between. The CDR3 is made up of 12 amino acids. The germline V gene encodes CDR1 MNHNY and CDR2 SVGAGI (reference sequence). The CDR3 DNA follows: TGTGCCAGCAGTTGGGGACCTGGGGAGCAGTTCTTC. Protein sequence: CASSWGPGEQFF.

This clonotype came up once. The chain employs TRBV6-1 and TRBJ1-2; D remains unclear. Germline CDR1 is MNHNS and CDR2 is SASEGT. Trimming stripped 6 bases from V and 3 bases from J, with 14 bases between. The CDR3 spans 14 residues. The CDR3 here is CASRLLGDDYGYTF. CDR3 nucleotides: TGTGCCAGCAGGCTATTGGGTGACGACTATGGCTACACCTTC.

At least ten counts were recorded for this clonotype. The CDR3 coding sequence is TGTGCCAGCAGTAGGGACATCACTGAAGCTTTCTTT. Its translation is CASSRDITEAFF. The chain links TRBV2 to TRBJ1-1, with D perhaps matching TRBD1 (6 bases). With 5 bases removed from V and 4 bases from J, the gap between germline ends came to 8 bases. CDR3 size: 12 residues. CDR1 is SNHLY, CDR2 FYNNEI, per germline.

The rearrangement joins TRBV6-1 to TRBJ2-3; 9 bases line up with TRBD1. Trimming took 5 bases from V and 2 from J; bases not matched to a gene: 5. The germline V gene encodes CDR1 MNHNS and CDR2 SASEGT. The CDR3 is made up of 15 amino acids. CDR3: CASSFRDRVTDTQYF. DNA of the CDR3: TGTGCCAGCAGTTTTAGGGACAGGGTCACAGATACGCAGTATTTT.